A single sample is the source of the 30 T cell receptor beta chains below, sequenced in a study of cytomegalovirus exposure and HLA in healthy donors. The study ran its PCR with 60 Vbeta and 13 Jbeta primers. Profiling relied on immunoSEQ multiplex PCR, and the TCRdb table lists in-frame clones only, not all of them. The listing contains under 200,000 clones. Source material: PBMCs. The receptors were sampled from a young woman in good health and CMV-seropositive.

The chain is built from TRBV2 and TRBJ2-1; 11 bases agree with TRBD2. Trimming at V came to 5 bases and at J to 5 bases, leaving 2 bases not matched to a gene. This CDR3 is built from 14 residues. Germline V gene sequence: CDR1 SNHLY, CDR2 FYNNEI. CDR3: CASSLTSGDNEQFF. For the CDR3, the DNA is TGTGCCAGCAGTCTGACTAGCGGGGACAATGAGCAGTTCTTC.

The chain's CDR3 is CAWRPLTGNGYTF. The CDR3 region has the DNA TGTGCCTGGAGGCCCCTGACAGGGAATGGCTACACCTTC. The V call is TRBV30, the J call TRBJ1-2; 7 bases are shared with TRBD1. Losses at the gene ends were 3 bases for V and 6 bases for J; bases not matched to a gene: 7. The CDR3 sequence is 13 residues long. Germline assignment: CDR1 GTSNPN and CDR2 SVGIG (reference sequence).

CDR3 nucleotides: TGCACCAGCAGCCCTTTGACAGGGCGGGTTAACACTGAAGCTTTCTTT. It is translated as CTSSPLTGRVNTEAFF. V and J are TRBV1 and TRBJ1-1; the table gives TRBD1 as D, unverified against the DNA. TRBV1 is classified as a pseudogene. The CDR3 has 16 amino acids.

The chain combines TRBV15 with TRBJ1-1; the D is unclear. CDR1 is LNHNV, CDR2 YYDKDF, per germline (reference sequence). Trimming removed 6 bases from V and 1 base from J, with 3 bases in between. The CDR3 loop spans 11 amino acids. DNA for the CDR3: TGTGCCACCAGGAGGAACACTGAAGCTTTCTTT. This gives the protein CATRRNTEAFF.

The rearrangement uses TRBV2 and TRBJ1-1; D might be TRBD1 (6 bases). CDR1 is SNHLY, CDR2 FYNNEI, per germline. V lost 8 bases and J 1 base, leaving 11 bases between the germline ends. This CDR3 is built from 13 residues. CDR3 nucleotide sequence: TGTGCCAGCGGTCAGGGGACGAACACTGAAGCTTTCTTT. It encodes CASGQGTNTEAFF.

V gene TRBV2 combines with J gene TRBJ2-5; tentative D call: TRBD2 (6 bases). The germline V gene has CDR1 SNHLY and CDR2 FYNNEI. This CDR3 has 14 residues. V shed 7 bases and J shed 5 bases, with 17 bases lying between them. CDR3 in amino acids: CASTPWGDGETQYF. CDR3 nucleotides: TGTGCCAGCACCCCCTGGGGGGACGGGGAGACCCAGTACTTC. Using reference TRBV2 and TRBJ2-5 for the parts outside the CDR3, the full variable domain is EPEVTQTPSHQVTQMGQEVILRCVPISNHLYFYWYRQILGQKVEFLVSFYNNEISEKSEIFDDQFSVERPDGSNFTLKIRSTKLEDSAMYFCASTPWGDGETQYFGPGTRLLVL.

The chain carries TRBV4-2 and TRBJ2-1; 8 bases align to TRBD2. The V gene end was trimmed by 1 base and the J gene end by 3 bases; junction bases not matched to a gene: 5. This CDR3 contains 16 residues. The germline V gene encodes CDR1 LGHNA and CDR2 YNFKEQ. Here the CDR3 DNA reads TGTGCCAGCAGCCAAGGACCAGCGGGAGTCTACAATGAGCAGTTCTTC. Translated: CASSQGPAGVYNEQFF.

This sequence joins TRBV7-2 and TRBJ1-2; maybe TRBD1 (6 bases). Germline V gene data show CDR1 as SGHTA and CDR2 as FQGNSA. This CDR3 comprises 15 residues. V was pared by 5 bases and J by 4 bases, with 17 bases between. The CDR3 region is CASSRNYTGTYGYTF. CDR3 sequence (DNA): TGTGCCAGCAGCCGTAATTATACAGGGACCTATGGCTACACCTTC. Full variable domain (remainder filled in from reference TRBV7-2 and TRBJ1-2): GAGVSQSPSNKVTEKGKDVELRCDPISGHTALYWYRQSLGQGLEFLIYFQGNSAPDKSGLPSDRFSAERTGGSVSTLTIQRTQQEDSAVYLCASSRNYTGTYGYTFGSGTRLTVV.

CDR3 in DNA: TGTGCCAGCAGTCTGGGGGGGTCATATAGCAATCAGCCCCAGCATTTT. This codes for CASSLGGSYSNQPQHF. The chain is built from TRBV27 and TRBJ1-5; a weak D match, TRBD1 (5 bases). The CDR3 totals 16 residues. Germline CDR1 is MNHEY and CDR2 is SMNVEV (reference sequence). V was clipped by 5 bases and J by 0 bases, with 14 bases between them.

The chain employs TRBV29-1 and TRBJ2-3, with D tentatively TRBD1 (6 bases). CDR1 SQVTM and CDR2 ANQGSEA come from the germline V gene. The CDR3 contains 13 residues. Trimming shortened V by 2 bases and J by 8 bases, and 14 bases separated the two germline ends. This CDR3 is CSVEKQGAGTQYF. The CDR3 coding sequence is TGCAGCGTTGAAAAACAGGGAGCCGGTACGCAGTATTTT.

The V call is TRBV5-4, the J call TRBJ1-5; TRBD1 aligns across 7 bases. From germline, CDR1 is SGHNT and CDR2 YYREEE (reference sequence). J gave up 5 bases and V 4 bases, and 6 bases lay outside the gene matches. The CDR3 is made up of 14 amino acids. CDR3 DNA sequence: TGTGCCAGCAGCCGAGAAGGGACAGATCAGCCCCAGCATTTT. As protein: CASSREGTDQPQHF.

The chain recombines TRBV7-2 with TRBJ1-2; 7 bases line up with TRBD1. The ends lost 5 bases at V and 7 bases at J; junction bases unmatched: 4. The germline V gene has CDR1 SGHTA and CDR2 FQGNSA. The CDR3 loop spans 12 amino acids. The CDR3 bases are TGTGCCAGCAGCACAGGGGCGGGTGGCTACACCTTC. This codes for CASSTGAGGYTF.

The rearrangement links TRBV7-9 to TRBJ2-3, with a tentative D call TRBD1 (5 bases). Germline CDR1 is SEHNR and CDR2 is FQNEAQ (reference sequence). The CDR3 runs to 15 residues. The V end was cut by 1 base, the J end by 1 base, with 9 bases between. The CDR3 region has the DNA TGTGCCAGCAGCTTAGAAGGGGTGGGCACAGATACGCAGTATTTT. Amino acids: CASSLEGVGTDTQYF.

The rearrangement uses TRBV9 and TRBJ2-1, with D unresolved. Germline-derived CDR1 and CDR2 are SGDLS and YYNGEE. With 4 bases removed from V and 0 bases from J, the gap between germline ends came to 17 bases. The CDR3 is 17 residues long. The CDR3 loop is CASSRDTTRSSYNEQFF. CDR3 bases: TGTGCCAGCAGCCGTGATACGACGCGGAGCTCCTACAATGAGCAGTTCTTC.

J is TRBJ2-3 and V is TRBV9; the match to TRBD1 covers 12 bases. Trimming cost V 3 bases and J 3 bases; bases outside gene matches: 11. From germline, CDR1 is SGDLS and CDR2 YYNGEE. The CDR3 is 18 amino acids. CDR3 in DNA: TGTGCCAGCAGCGGCCCATCCGGGACAGGGGGCGGGACAGATACGCAGTATTTT. Its translation is CASSGPSGTGGGTDTQYF.

The chain has TRBV7-6 and TRBJ2-2; 8 bases fit TRBD1. This CDR3 has 15 residues. Germline lookup yields CDR1 SGHVS and CDR2 FNYEAQ. V lost 1 base, J lost 3 bases, and 1 base stayed unmatched. The CDR3 protein is CASSLEQGDTGELFF. The CDR3 DNA is TGTGCCAGCAGCTTAGAACAGGGGGACACCGGGGAGCTGTTTTTT. Full variable domain (missing parts from reference TRBV7-6 and TRBJ2-2): GAGVSQSPRYKVTKRGQDVALRCDPISGHVSLYWYRQALGQGPEFLTYFNYEAQQDKSGLPNDRFSAERPEGSISTLTIQRTEQRDSAMYRCASSLEQGDTGELFFGEGSRLTVL.

The chain uses TRBV29-1 and TRBJ2-5, with 11 positions matching TRBD1. CDR1 and CDR2 from the germline V gene are SQVTM and ANQGSEA. The CDR3 has 13 amino acids. The DNA for the CDR3 is TGCAGTGGGACAGGGGGGCCCCAAGAGACCCAGTACTTC. It specifies CSGTGGPQETQYF.

The chain is built from TRBV27 and TRBJ1-5, with TRBD1 identical over 8 bases. Losses at the gene ends were 6 bases for V and 5 bases for J; bases not matched to a gene: 18. This CDR3 is built from 18 residues. Looked up from germline, CDR1 is MNHEY and CDR2 is SMNVEV (reference sequence). In DNA, the CDR3 is TGTGCCAGCAGCCCGGGACAGGACAAATCCCTGTCCGATCAGCCCCAGCATTTT. Translation: CASSPGQDKSLSDQPQHF.

A word on this clone: The junction shows a germline mismatch at one end, possibly a read error. At the DNA level, this CDR3 is encoded by other sequences in the same sample as well. The rearrangement links TRBV18 to TRBJ2-7; 8 bases agree with TRBD2. CDR1 is KGHSH and CDR2 is LQKENI in the germline V gene. The CDR3 spans 12 residues. CDR3 nucleotides: TGCGCCAGCTCAAGCGGGAGCTACGAGCAGTACTTC. Translating it yields CASSSGSYEQYF.

This sequence joins TRBV18 and TRBJ2-1, with 9 bases identical to TRBD1. The J segment lost 8 bases and the V segment lost 3 bases, leaving 2 bases of the junction unmatched. The CDR3 has 13 residues. Looked up from germline, CDR1 is KGHSH and CDR2 is LQKENI. Here the CDR3 reads CASSPDRGDEQFF. The CDR3 region has the DNA TGTGCCAGCTCACCTGACAGGGGGGATGAGCAGTTCTTC.

The genes are TRBV27 and TRBJ1-1; possibly TRBD1 for D (5 bases). Trimming removed 2 bases at V and 1 base at J, with 5 bases between. Germline values: CDR1 MNHEY, CDR2 SMNVEV (reference sequence). The CDR3 covers 13 residues. CDR3 amino acids: CASSLRGNTEAFF. CDR3 DNA sequence: TGTGCCAGCAGTTTAAGGGGGAACACTGAAGCTTTCTTT.

This chain connects TRBV7-2 to TRBJ1-2; D is possibly TRBD1 (5 bases). There are 13 residues in the CDR3. Germline-derived CDR1 and CDR2 are SGHTA and FQGNSA. V was cut by 5 bases and J by 4 bases, with 11 bases left in between. In DNA form, the CDR3 reads TGTGCCAGCAGCCAAACAGGTTCCTATGGCTACACCTTC. This translates into CASSQTGSYGYTF.

The chain employs TRBV5-1 and TRBJ1-4; the match to TRBD1 covers 9 bases. The CDR3 totals 15 residues. Per germline, CDR1 SGHRS and CDR2 YFSETQ. The trim removed 0 bases at V and 7 bases at J, leaving 4 bases unmatched. The CDR3 coding sequence is TGCGCCAGCAGCTTGGGGGGACAGGGAATTGAAAAACTGTTTTTT. It codes for CASSLGGQGIEKLFF.

V and J are TRBV7-2 and TRBJ2-5, with TRBD1 matching over 10 bases. Looked up from germline, CDR1 is SGHTA and CDR2 is FQGNSA. V lost 6 bases and J lost 1; bases outside the gene matches: 5. CDR3 length equals 15 residues. In DNA, the CDR3 is TGTGCCAGCAGGACGACAGGGGGCCTCCAAGAGACCCAGTACTTC. Protein: CASRTTGGLQETQYF.

This rearrangement joins TRBV2 to TRBJ2-3; 7 nucleotides align to TRBD2. V lost 1 base and J lost 4; bases outside the gene matches: 11. The CDR3 has 17 amino acids. CDR1 is SNHLY, CDR2 FYNNEI, per germline. CDR3 amino acids: CASSEGEWEGRSDTQYF. In DNA form, the CDR3 reads TGTGCCAGCAGTGAAGGAGAGTGGGAGGGGCGGTCAGATACGCAGTATTTT. Filled out from reference TRBV2 and TRBJ2-3, the complete variable domain reads EPEVTQTPSHQVTQMGQEVILRCVPISNHLYFYWYRQILGQKVEFLVSFYNNEISEKSEIFDDQFSVERPDGSNFTLKIRSTKLEDSAMYFCASSEGEWEGRSDTQYFGPGTRLTVL.

The gene calls are TRBV19 and TRBJ1-4; 12 bases align to TRBD1. There are 18 residues in the CDR3. J was trimmed by 5 bases and V by 3 bases; bases with no gene match: 10. CDR1 and CDR2 (germline): LNHDA, SQIVND (reference sequence). The CDR3, as DNA: TGTGCCAGTAGTATCGGGGGGACAGGGGGCTATGAGAATGAAAAACTGTTTTTT. As protein: CASSIGGTGGYENEKLFF.

V is TRBV15 and J is TRBJ2-5; TRBD2 matches 10 bases. With 0 bases clipped from V and 4 bases from J, the junction kept 5 bases outside the gene matches. CDR1 LNHNV and CDR2 YYDKDF come from the germline V gene (reference sequence). The CDR3 extends over 16 amino acids. The CDR3 is CATSREASGRGETQYF. Written as DNA, the CDR3 is TGTGCCACCAGCAGAGAGGCTAGCGGGAGAGGAGAGACCCAGTACTTC.

The rearrangement links TRBV2 to TRBJ1-5; 7 nucleotides align to TRBD1. Germline V CDR1 and CDR2: SNHLY, FYNNEI. This CDR3 contains 13 residues. V was clipped by 8 bases and J by 6 bases; unmatched bases: 7. The CDR3 nucleotides read TGTGCCAGCCGCGACAGGGAAACTCAGCCCCAGCATTTT. Its protein product is CASRDRETQPQHF.

The chain employs TRBV10-3 and TRBJ2-1; 7 positions agree with TRBD2. The CDR3 totals 16 residues. After removal of 2 bases from V and 6 bases from J, the junction contained 10 bases not matched to a gene. Germline V gives CDR1 ENHRY, CDR2 SYGVKD. The CDR3 DNA sequence: TGTGCCATCAGTGAGGGATCAGGACTAGGCATCAATGAGCAGTTCTTC. This codes for CAISEGSGLGINEQFF.

The gene calls are TRBV5-6 and TRBJ1-1, with D hard to call. Germline V gene lookup returns CDR1 SGHDT and CDR2 YYEEEE. The CDR3 sequence is 13 residues long. V lost 4 bases and J 1 base, leaving 8 bases between the germline ends. This chain's CDR3 is CASSPQENTEAFF. DNA for the CDR3: TGTGCCAGCAGCCCCCAGGAGAACACTGAAGCTTTCTTT.